Listed below are T cell receptor beta chains from one sample, sequenced in a study of T cell responses to AZD1222 COVID-19 vaccine. Here immunoSEQ multiplex PCR was the method, and the copy in TCRdb shows in-frame clones only, minus some. The table shows about 180,000 clones, with roughly 93% occurring only once. The specimen was peripheral blood, collected 28 days after the second dose of the MenACWY control vaccine. Receptors were obtained from an adult who received the MenACWY meningococcal vaccine as a control. The CDR3 runs from the conserved cysteine through the conserved F or W. The D gene is left open where the match is weak. The listing skips clone size in some rows; elsewhere it reads once, few, many or a size class.

J | D | size | V | DNA | CDR3
TRBJ1-6 | - | - | TRBV14 | TGTGCCAGCAGCGAGATGCTCGCGGGGAATTCACCCCTCCACTTT | CASSEMLAGNSPLHF
TRBJ2-6 | - | - | TRBV27 | TGTGCCAGCAAACTAATCCCCGGGGCCAACGTCCTGACTTTC | CASKLIPGANVLTF
TRBJ2-7 | - | - | TRBV19 | TGTGCCAGTAGTATTGACAGATGGGCCTACGAGCAGTACTTC | CASSIDRWAYEQYF
TRBJ1-2 | TRBD1 | - | TRBV18 | TGTGCCAGCTCATCCGGGACAGGGGGCGCTGGCTACACCTTC | CASSSGTGGAGYTF
TRBJ1-4 | TRBD1 | - | TRBV9 | TGTGCCAGCAGCCCGGGGACAGGGGCAACTAATGAAAAACTGTTTTTT | CASSPGTGATNEKLFF
TRBJ2-7 | - | - | TRBV12-3/TRBV12-4 | TGTGCCTCGCGGAGGGGGGCCTACGAGCAGTACTTC | CASRRGAYEQYF
TRBJ1-2 | - | once | TRBV3-1/TRBV3-2 | TGTGCCAGCAGCCAAGCCTATGGCAGATCCTATCCAAGCTACACCTTC | CASSQAYGRSYPSYTF
TRBJ2-1 | - | - | TRBV19 | TGTGCCAGTAGTACCGACAGCCGCTCCTACAATGAGCAGTTCTTC | CASSTDSRSYNEQFF
TRBJ1-6 | - | few | TRBV19 | TGTGCCAGTAGTGGACGGAGCGACAGCTTTAATAATTCACCCCTCCACTTT | CASSGRSDSFNNSPLHF
TRBJ1-5 | - | - | TRBV27 | TGTGCCAGCAGTTTAGAGGGCTATAGCAATCAGCCCCAGCATTTT | CASSLEGYSNQPQHF
TRBJ1-6 | - | - | TRBV2 | TGTGCCAGCAGATCCCTGGTAAATTCACCCCTCCACTTT | CASRSLVNSPLHF
TRBJ1-2 | - | - | TRBV14 | TGTGCCAGCAGCCCACAAGTGACAGCGTTATTCTATGGCTACACCTTC | CASSPQVTALFYGYTF
TRBJ1-2 | TRBD1 | - | TRBV4-1 | TGCGCCAGCAGCCAAGGGGCAGGGGGGGGCTATGGCTACACCTTC | CASSQGAGGGYGYTF
TRBJ2-7 | - | - | TRBV7-2 | TGTGCCAGCAGCTTAGACTCAACTCCTAACTACGAGCAGTACTTC | CASSLDSTPNYEQYF
TRBJ1-2 | - | - | TRBV5-1 | TGCGCCAGCAGCTTGACAGATTCCTATGGCTACACCTTC | CASSLTDSYGYTF
TRBJ1-1 | TRBD1 | - | TRBV24-1 | TGTGCCACCAGAACGTCCGGGACAGATCGCACTGAAGCTTTCTTT | CATRTSGTDRTEAFF
TRBJ1-2 | - | - | TRBV7-2 | TGTGCCAGCAGCGCACAGAGGGACTATGGCTACACCTTC | CASSAQRDYGYTF
TRBJ1-4 | TRBD1 | few | TRBV19 | TGTGCCAGTAGTATGTGGGCGACAGGGGATGAAAAACTGTTTTTT | CASSMWATGDEKLFF
TRBJ1-4 | - | - | TRBV30 | TGTGCCTTACATCAGGGCAGATTTACTACAACTAATGAAAAACTGTTTTTT | CALHQGRFTTTNEKLFF
TRBJ1-2 | - | - | TRBV4-1 | TGCGCCAGCAGCCCGCAGGAAGGCCCCTATGGCTACACCTTC | CASSPQEGPYGYTF
TRBJ1-5 | - | - | TRBV12-3/TRBV12-4 | TGTGCCAGCAGTTTTCAGTACGGGCAGCCCCAGCATTTT | CASSFQYGQPQHF
TRBJ2-5 | TRBD1 | - | TRBV7-2 | TGTGCCAGCAGCCAGCAAACCACAGGGGGCCAAGAGACCCAGTACTTC | CASSQQTTGGQETQYF
TRBJ1-3 | - | - | TRBV9 | TGTGCCAGCAGCGAGGGAGTCCCTGGAAACACCATATATTTT | CASSEGVPGNTIYF
TRBJ1-5 | - | - | TRBV21-1 | TGTGCCAGCAGCATAGACGGATACAATCAGCCCCAGCATTTT | CASSIDGYNQPQHF
TRBJ1-2 | - | - | TRBV5-4 | TGTGCCAGCAGCTTGGGGAGGGAGGGGTCTGGCTACACCTTC | CASSLGREGSGYTF
TRBJ1-5 | TRBD1 | - | TRBV4-2 | TGTGCCAGCAGCCCGCAGGACAGGGTGGATCAGCCCCAGCATTTT | CASSPQDRVDQPQHF
TRBJ1-6 | - | - | TRBV5-5 | TGTGCCAGCAGCTTGCCAGGGATACGCTCACCCCTCCACTTT | CASSLPGIRSPLHF
TRBJ2-7 | - | - | TRBV5-4 | TGTGCCAGCAGCTTTACGGACAGACCCTACGAGCAGTACTTC | CASSFTDRPYEQYF
TRBJ1-1 | - | - | TRBV4-3 | TGCGCCAGCAGCCGCTCTCCGAACACTGAAGCTTTCTTT | CASSRSPNTEAFF
TRBJ1-4 | TRBD1 | - | TRBV5-1 | TGCGCCAGCAGCTTGGGGACAGGGGGTGAAAAACTGTTTTTT | CASSLGTGGEKLFF
TRBJ1-2 | TRBD1 | - | TRBV19 | TGTGCCAGTAGTTGGGACAGGTTCTCGTTTGGTGGCTACACCTTC | CASSWDRFSFGGYTF
TRBJ1-6 | - | - | TRBV25-1 | TGTGCCAGCAGTGGGCCGAATTCACCCCTCCACTTT | CASSGPNSPLHF
TRBJ2-7 | - | - | TRBV28 | TGTGCCAGCAGTAGCGGGACAATGGGCCTCTACGAGCAGTACTTC | CASSSGTMGLYEQYF
TRBJ1-1 | - | - | TRBV12-3/TRBV12-4 | TGTGCCAGCAGCCTCTTAATGAACACTGAAGCTTTCTTT | CASSLLMNTEAFF
TRBJ2-5 | - | - | TRBV5-1 | TGCGCCAGCAGCTCTGGACTATCGGGTCAGACCCAGTACTTC | CASSSGLSGQTQYF
TRBJ1-5 | - | - | TRBV2 | TGTGCCTCCCGCGGGGACGGCAATCAGCCCCAGCATTTT | CASRGDGNQPQHF